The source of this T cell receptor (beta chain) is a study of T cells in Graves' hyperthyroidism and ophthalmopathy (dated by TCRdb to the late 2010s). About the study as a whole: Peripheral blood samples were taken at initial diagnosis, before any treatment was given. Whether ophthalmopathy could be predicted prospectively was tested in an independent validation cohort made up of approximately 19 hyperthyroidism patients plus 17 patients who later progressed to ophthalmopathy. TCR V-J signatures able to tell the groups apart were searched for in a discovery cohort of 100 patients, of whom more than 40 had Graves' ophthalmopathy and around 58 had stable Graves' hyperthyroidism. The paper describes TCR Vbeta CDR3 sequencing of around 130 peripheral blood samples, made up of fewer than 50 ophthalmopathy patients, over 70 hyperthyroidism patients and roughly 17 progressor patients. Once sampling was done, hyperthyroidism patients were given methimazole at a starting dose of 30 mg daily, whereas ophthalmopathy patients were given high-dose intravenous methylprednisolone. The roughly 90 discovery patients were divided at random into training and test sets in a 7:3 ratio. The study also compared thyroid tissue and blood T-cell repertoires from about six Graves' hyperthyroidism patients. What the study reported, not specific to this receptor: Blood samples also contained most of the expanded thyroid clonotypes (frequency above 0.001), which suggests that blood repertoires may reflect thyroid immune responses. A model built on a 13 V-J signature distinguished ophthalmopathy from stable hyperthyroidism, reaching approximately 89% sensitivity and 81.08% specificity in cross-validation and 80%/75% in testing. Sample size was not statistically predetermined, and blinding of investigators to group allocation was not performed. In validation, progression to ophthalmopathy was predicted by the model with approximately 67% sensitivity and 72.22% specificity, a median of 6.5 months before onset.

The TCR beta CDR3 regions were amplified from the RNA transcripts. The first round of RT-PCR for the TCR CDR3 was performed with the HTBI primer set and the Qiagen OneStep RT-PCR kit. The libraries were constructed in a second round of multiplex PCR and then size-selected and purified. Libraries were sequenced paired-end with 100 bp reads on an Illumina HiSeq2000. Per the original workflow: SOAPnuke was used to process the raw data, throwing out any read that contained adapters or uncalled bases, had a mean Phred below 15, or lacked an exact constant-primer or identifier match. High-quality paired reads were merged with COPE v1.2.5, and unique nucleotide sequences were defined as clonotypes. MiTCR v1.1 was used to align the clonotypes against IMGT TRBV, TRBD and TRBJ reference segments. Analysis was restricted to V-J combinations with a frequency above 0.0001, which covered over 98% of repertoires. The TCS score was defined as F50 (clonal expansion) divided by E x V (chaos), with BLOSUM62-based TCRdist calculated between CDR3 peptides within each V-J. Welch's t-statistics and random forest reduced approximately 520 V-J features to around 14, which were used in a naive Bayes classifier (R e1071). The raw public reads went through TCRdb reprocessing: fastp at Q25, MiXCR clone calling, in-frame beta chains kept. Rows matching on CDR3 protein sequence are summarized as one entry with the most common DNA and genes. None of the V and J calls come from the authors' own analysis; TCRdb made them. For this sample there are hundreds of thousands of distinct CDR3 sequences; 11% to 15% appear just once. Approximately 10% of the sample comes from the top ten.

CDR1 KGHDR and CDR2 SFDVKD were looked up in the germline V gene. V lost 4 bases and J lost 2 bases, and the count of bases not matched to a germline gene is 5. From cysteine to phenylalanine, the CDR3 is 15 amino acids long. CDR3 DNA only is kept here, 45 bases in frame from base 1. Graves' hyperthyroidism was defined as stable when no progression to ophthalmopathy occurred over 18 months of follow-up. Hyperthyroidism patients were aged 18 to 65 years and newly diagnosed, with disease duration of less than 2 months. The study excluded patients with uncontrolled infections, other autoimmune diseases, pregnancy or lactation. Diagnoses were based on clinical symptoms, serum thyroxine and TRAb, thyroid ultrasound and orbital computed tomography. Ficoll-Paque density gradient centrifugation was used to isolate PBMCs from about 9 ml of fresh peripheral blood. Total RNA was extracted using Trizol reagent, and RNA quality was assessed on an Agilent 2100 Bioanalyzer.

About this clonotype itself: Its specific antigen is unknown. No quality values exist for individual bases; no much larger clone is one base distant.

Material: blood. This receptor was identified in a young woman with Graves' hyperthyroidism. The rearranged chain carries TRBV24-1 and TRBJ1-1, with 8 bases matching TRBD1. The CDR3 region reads CATSETDRGNTEAFF. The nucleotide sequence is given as TGTGCCACCAGTGAGACCGACAGGGGAAACACTGAAGCTTTCTTT.